The entry below describes one T cell receptor beta chain. Its cognate antigen is unknown. This record belongs to a study of T cell repertoires in cytomegalovirus infection. Study-wide background: An indication of both CMV infection and matching HLA type came from public TCR beta signatures. Study-wide results and limits: The ex vivo response was dominated by HLA-C-restricted CMV-specific TCR beta clonotypes.

TCRdb reanalysed the reads using MiXCR and keeps one entry per CDR3 protein. The sample consists of roughly 49,000 distinct CDR3 sequences, 20% to 25% of them appearing once. Per germline, CDR1 SGHNT and CDR2 YYREEE (reference sequence). The CDR3 is made up of 15 amino acids. Germline trimming cut 1 base from V and 3 bases from J; bases unmatched to any gene: 4. The receptor was derived from a human donor in good health (CMV status not recorded). Some clones in this sample may be carry-over from other donors' samples. This chain joins TRBV5-4 and TRBJ2-3; 8 nucleotides align to TRBD2. Sequencing input: PBMCs, sequenced either directly or after in vitro stimulation (not recorded which). Here the CDR3 reads CASSLSSGSTDTQYF. The CDR3 nucleotides are TGTGCCAGCAGCTTGTCTAGCGGGTCTACAGATACGCAGTATTTT.